This TCR beta chain is drawn from a study of T cell responses to AZD1222 COVID-19 vaccine. V lost 2 bases and J 3 bases, leaving 8 bases between the germline ends. This CDR3 is built from 13 residues. Germline V gives CDR1 MNHNY, CDR2 SVGAGI (reference sequence). Assay used: immunoSEQ multiplex PCR; TCRdb lists only in-frame clones, some missing. This sample has 90,000 to 120,000 clones, with approximately 90% found just once. In the case of this clone: Its antigen is not known.

Study-wide results and caveats: The donors showed a predominance of white British ancestry and of females, with possible underestimation of clonal diversity. The span of vaccine-associated CD4 TCRs extended across spike, with dominance at 160-218 and 743-854.

This chain links TRBV6-6 with TRBJ2-7; D not resolved. This receptor was identified in an adult who received the AZD1222 COVID-19 vaccine. The source material was peripheral blood, sampled 28 days after the second AZD1222 dose. The CDR3 protein is CASSYGGNYEQYF. CDR3 sequence (DNA): TGTGCCAGCAGTTACGGTGGGAACTACGAGCAGTACTTC.